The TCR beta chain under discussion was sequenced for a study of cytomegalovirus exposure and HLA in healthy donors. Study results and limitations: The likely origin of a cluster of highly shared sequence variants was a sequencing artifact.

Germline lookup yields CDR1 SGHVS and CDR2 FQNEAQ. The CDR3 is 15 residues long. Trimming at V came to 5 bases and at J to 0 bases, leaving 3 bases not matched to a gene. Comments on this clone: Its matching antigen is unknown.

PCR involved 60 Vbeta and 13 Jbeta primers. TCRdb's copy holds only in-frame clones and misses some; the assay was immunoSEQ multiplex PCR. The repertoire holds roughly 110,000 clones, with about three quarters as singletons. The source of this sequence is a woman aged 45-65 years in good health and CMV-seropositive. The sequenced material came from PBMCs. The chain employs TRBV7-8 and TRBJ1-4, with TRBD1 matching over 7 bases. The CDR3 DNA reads TGTGCCAGCAGCACCCAGGGGGCAACTAATGAAAAACTGTTTTTT. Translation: CASSTQGATNEKLFF.